A selection of T cell receptor beta chains follows, all from one sample in a study of T cell repertoires in cytomegalovirus infection. TCRdb reprocessed the reads with MiXCR, giving one entry per CDR3 protein. Of around 69,000 distinct CDR3 sequences in the sample, roughly 20% were seen once. These TCRs are of unknown antigen specificity. The sequencing here drew on CD8+ T cells from cultured PBMCs, taken from culture after CMV antigen stimulation. These TCRs come from a human donor in good health (CMV status not recorded). Some clones in this sample may be carry-over from other donors' samples. CDR3s include the opening cysteine and the closing phenylalanine or tryptophan. A D gene is named only where the DNA matches it firmly. Size tells how often a clone was seen (once, few, many) or the class of an expanded clone, and some rows leave it out.

CASSEGRAMTSLTDTQYF	TGTGCCAGCAGTGAAGGTCGGGCTATGACCAGTCTAACAGATACGCAGTATTTT	18	TRBJ2-3	TRBV6-1	.	.
CASSPTGSSTEAFF	TGTGCCAGCAGTCCTACAGGGTCGAGTACTGAAGCTTTCTTT	14	TRBJ1-1	TRBV12-3/TRBV12-4	few	.
CAGAGGSYEQYF	TGTGCCGGAGCCGGCGGCTCCTACGAGCAGTACTTC	12	TRBJ2-7	TRBV2	.	.
CASSRSRGRADTQYF	TGCGCCAGCAGCCGCTCCAGGGGGAGGGCAGATACGCAGTATTTT	15	TRBJ2-3	TRBV4-3	few	.
CSAIIPGANTGELFF	TGCAGCGCCATCATACCGGGGGCGAACACCGGGGAGCTGTTTTTT	15	TRBJ2-2	TRBV29-1	.	.
CASTQGIETQYF	TGTGCCAGCACCCAGGGGATCGAGACCCAGTACTTC	12	TRBJ2-5	TRBV11-2	.	.
CASSYYGGTYEQYF	TGTGCCAGCAGTTACTACGGGGGAACCTACGAGCAGTACTTC	14	TRBJ2-7	TRBV6-2/TRBV6-3	few	.
CASSVVDRKAQVNTEAFF	TGTGCCAGCAGCGTAGTAGACCGAAAAGCACAGGTTAACACTGAAGCTTTCTTT	18	TRBJ1-1	TRBV9	few	.
CASSLGGGAEYF	TGTGCCAGCAGCTTGGGCGGGGGTGCCGAGTACTTC	12	TRBJ2-5	TRBV11-2	.	TRBD2
CATSYGNTEAFF	TGTGCCACCAGCTACGGGAACACTGAAGCTTTCTTT	12	TRBJ1-1	TRBV15	.	.
CASSLGGTGRSVNTEAFF	TGTGCCAGCAGCTTAGGGGGGACAGGGAGGTCGGTGAACACTGAAGCTTTCTTT	18	TRBJ1-1	TRBV7-9	.	TRBD1
CASSWGYLEDTQYF	TGTGCCAGCAGCTGGGGGTATTTGGAAGATACGCAGTATTTT	14	TRBJ2-3	TRBV9	.	.
CASSYRDDDSFYNYGYTF	TGTGCCAGCAGTTACAGGGATGACGACAGTTTTTATAACTATGGCTACACCTTC	18	TRBJ1-2	TRBV6-2/TRBV6-3	.	.
CASSYPPGSNSPLHF	TGTGCCAGCAGTTACCCCCCGGGCTCTAATTCACCCCTCCACTTT	15	TRBJ1-6	TRBV6-2/TRBV6-3	.	.
CASSYVGPDTQYF	TGTGCCAGCAGTTACGTAGGACCAGATACGCAGTATTTT	13	TRBJ2-3	TRBV6-2/TRBV6-3	.	.
CASSFTGSGYTF	TGCGCCAGCAGCTTCACAGGGTCAGGCTACACCTTC	12	TRBJ1-2	TRBV5-1	.	.
CASSFSGVTDTQYF	TGTGCCAGCAGTTTCAGTGGAGTTACAGATACGCAGTATTTT	14	TRBJ2-3	TRBV12-3/TRBV12-4	.	.
CASSHRTGTNEQFF	TGTGCCAGCAGTCATCGGACAGGGACAAATGAGCAGTTCTTC	14	TRBJ2-1	TRBV27	.	TRBD1
CASSSRDSRLPLHF	TGTGCCAGCAGCTCCCGGGACAGCAGATTACCCCTCCACTTT	14	TRBJ1-6	TRBV7-2	once	TRBD1
CASSLGGTNEQYF	TGTGCCAGCAGCTTAGGGGGGACGAACGAGCAGTACTTC	13	TRBJ2-7	TRBV5-6	.	.
CASSQDPRQGEGGYTF	TGCGCCAGCAGCCAAGATCCTAGGCAGGGGGAAGGTGGCTACACCTTC	16	TRBJ1-2	TRBV4-3	.	TRBD1
CSASTSGTGFYGYTF	TGCAGTGCTTCTACCTCGGGGACAGGATTTTATGGCTACACCTTC	15	TRBJ1-2	TRBV20-1	.	TRBD1
CASSLEVEGLLDTQYF	TGTGCCAGCAGCTTAGAGGTAGAAGGGCTCCTAGATACGCAGTATTTT	16	TRBJ2-3	TRBV7-6	.	.
CASSLGDSYEQYF	TGTGCCAGCAGCTTAGGGGATTCCTACGAGCAGTACTTC	13	TRBJ2-7	TRBV7-9	few	.
CASSFQHLNTEAFF	TGTGCCAGCAGCTTTCAACACCTGAACACTGAAGCTTTCTTT	14	TRBJ1-1	TRBV7-2	.	.
CATSRESNRVDEQYF	TGTGCCACCAGCAGAGAGTCGAACAGGGTAGACGAGCAGTACTTC	15	TRBJ2-7	TRBV15	.	.
CASSYFGNRGLVIQYF	TGTGCCAGCAGTTACTTCGGGAACAGGGGGCTGGTCATTCAGTACTTC	16	TRBJ2-4	TRBV6-2/TRBV6-3	few	TRBD1
CASSLRDSFNEKLFF	TGTGCCAGCAGCTTAAGGGACTCTTTTAATGAAAAACTGTTTTTT	15	TRBJ1-4	TRBV7-6	.	.
CSARGLGQAAYGYTF	TGCAGTGCTAGAGGACTTGGACAGGCCGCCTATGGCTACACCTTC	15	TRBJ1-2	TRBV20-1	few	TRBD1
CASSEKETGAYEQYF	TGTGCCAGCAGTGAAAAGGAGACAGGGGCATACGAGCAGTACTTC	15	TRBJ2-7	TRBV6-1	medium-sized	TRBD1
CAGRTGLGYEQYF	TGTGCCGGAAGGACAGGGTTGGGGTACGAGCAGTACTTC	13	TRBJ2-7	TRBV30	few	TRBD1
CASSPRVANTEAFF	TGTGCCAGCAGTCCAAGAGTAGCGAATACTGAAGCTTTCTTT	14	TRBJ1-1	TRBV28	.	.
CASKGTSGGPSSYEQYF	TGTGCCAGCAAAGGAACTAGCGGGGGCCCAAGCTCCTACGAGCAGTACTTC	17	TRBJ2-7	TRBV7-2	few	TRBD2
CASTWDNTEAFF	TGTGCCAGCACGTGGGACAACACTGAAGCTTTCTTT	12	TRBJ1-1	TRBV7-9	few	.
CASSSRTSGRSDTQYF	TGTGCCAGCAGCTCTCGGACTAGCGGGAGGTCAGATACGCAGTATTTT	16	TRBJ2-3	TRBV7-9	few	TRBD2
CASSPRTSVGETQYF	TGTGCCAGCAGCCCGCGGACTAGCGTTGGAGAGACCCAGTACTTC	15	TRBJ2-5	TRBV12-3/TRBV12-4	.	TRBD2
CASSLGSAPRANTEAFF	TGTGCCAGCAGCTTAGGGTCCGCCCCCAGAGCGAACACTGAAGCTTTCTTT	17	TRBJ1-1	TRBV7-9	.	.
CASSYLLPDSGNTIYF	TGTGCCAGCAGTTACCTCCTCCCGGACTCTGGAAACACCATATATTTT	16	TRBJ1-3	TRBV6-6	.	.
CASSLPGLFTEQYF	TGTGCCAGCAGTTTACCGGGACTCTTCACCGAGCAGTACTTC	14	TRBJ2-7	TRBV27	medium-sized	.
CASSVEEGTGNTIYF	TGTGCCAGCAGTGTTGAAGAGGGGACCGGAAACACCATATATTTT	15	TRBJ1-3	TRBV6-1	.	.
CASSTGQVTEAFF	TGTGCCAGTAGTACGGGACAGGTTACTGAAGCTTTCTTT	13	TRBJ1-1	TRBV19	few	TRBD1
CASSSLTLSFF	TGTGCCAGCAGTTCCTTGACTTTATCCTTCTTT	11	TRBJ1-1	TRBV27	few	.
CASSPWSGHEQYF	TGTGCCAGCAGCCCCTGGTCGGGCCACGAGCAGTACTTC	13	TRBJ2-7	TRBV7-9	.	.
CASSLGKQEILISGNTIYF	TGTGCCAGCAGCTTAGGAAAACAGGAAATCCTAATCTCTGGAAACACCATATATTTT	19	TRBJ1-3	TRBV7-8	few	.
CSASSPRNTEAFF	TGCAGTGCTAGCTCTCCTAGGAACACTGAAGCTTTCTTT	13	TRBJ1-1	TRBV20-1	.	.
CASSQAWTLAGGNEQYF	TGTGCCAGCAGCCAAGCATGGACCCTAGCGGGGGGAAATGAGCAGTACTTC	17	TRBJ2-7	TRBV7-2	few	TRBD2
CASSPEEGLNSPLHF	TGTGCCAGCAGCCCAGAGGAGGGGTTGAATTCACCCCTCCACTTT	15	TRBJ1-6	TRBV7-9	.	.
CASSLSPGINQPQHF	TGTGCCAGCAGCTTATCCCCAGGTATCAATCAGCCCCAGCATTTT	15	TRBJ1-5	TRBV11-2	.	.
CASSLAVRGYPWGTQYF	TGTGCCAGCAGCTTAGCAGTGCGAGGGTATCCCTGGGGGACGCAGTATTTT	17	TRBJ2-3	TRBV11-2	.	.
CASSPGQTPSTDTQYF	TGTGCCAGCAGCCCGGGACAGACTCCTAGCACAGATACGCAGTATTTT	16	TRBJ2-3	TRBV6-5	few	TRBD1
CASSLNSNNEQYF	TGTGCCAGCAGCTTAAACAGTAACAACGAGCAGTACTTC	13	TRBJ2-7	TRBV7-3	few	.
CASSQEGTGRGYTF	TGTGCCAGCAGCCAAGAAGGGACAGGGCGAGGCTACACCTTC	14	TRBJ1-2	TRBV4-2	many	TRBD1
CASSAAGTQETQYF	TGTGCCAGCAGCGCGGCCGGGACACAGGAGACCCAGTACTTC	14	TRBJ2-5	TRBV7-2	.	.
CASRGGEKLFF	TGTGCCAGCAGGGGGGGTGAAAAACTGTTTTTT	11	TRBJ1-4	TRBV11-2	.	.